The 9 T cell receptor beta chains given below trace back to one sample, sequenced in a study of Ad26.COV2.S vaccination and SARS-CoV-2 variants. The sample's treatment: approximately 18 received Ad26.COV2.S at low or high dose, single or two shots; roughly five received placebo; per-sample allocation not given. Day 63 following the first vaccine or placebo injection was when the samples were taken. Here immunoSEQ multiplex PCR was the method, and the copy in TCRdb shows in-frame clones only, minus some. This table holds about 680,000 clones, more than 70% found once. The source material was peripheral blood, sampled in a trial of Ad26.COV2.S vaccine versus placebo. These receptors originate from a person aged 18-60 years who received the Ad26.COV2.S COVID-19 vaccine or a placebo.

The chain recombines TRBV5-4 with TRBJ1-6, with a weak D call TRBD1 (5 bases). The CDR3 totals 12 residues. The germline V gene encodes CDR1 SGHNT and CDR2 YYREEE (reference sequence). Trimming left V 6 bases short and J 9 bases short, with 10 bases between. This CDR3 is CASTSGGSPLHF. CDR3 DNA sequence: TGTGCCAGCACCTCCGGGGGTTCACCCCTCCACTTT.

The chain combines TRBV6-5 with TRBJ1-1, with D possibly being TRBD1 (5 bases). CDR1 MNHEY and CDR2 SVGAGI come from the germline V gene. Trimming pared 2 bases from V and 6 bases from J, leaving 13 bases between. The CDR3 length is 14 residues. CDR3 loop: CASSYTTGTAEAFF. The CDR3 DNA reads as TGTGCCAGCAGTTACACGACGGGGACCGCTGAAGCTTTCTTT.

J is TRBJ1-5 and V is TRBV30, with 7 bases identical to TRBD1. The germline gives CDR1 GTSNPN, CDR2 SVGIG (reference sequence). The CDR3 consists of 14 residues. V trimming: 1 base; J trimming: 6 bases; junction bases outside the gene matches: 6. CDR3 in amino acids: CAWSAGQQTQPQHF. In DNA form, the CDR3 reads TGTGCCTGGAGTGCGGGACAGCAAACTCAGCCCCAGCATTTT.

The table lists this clone with a count of one. The J gene is TRBJ2-1, the V gene TRBV5-1; the match to TRBD2 covers 16 bases. V trimming: 0 bases; J trimming: 7 bases; junction bases outside the gene matches: 1. The CDR3 has 16 residues. Germline CDR1 reads SGHRS; CDR2 reads YFSETQ. The CDR3 nucleotides are TGCGCCAGCAGCTTGGCGGGACTAGCGGGAGGGAATGAGCAGTTCTTC. Translated, it gives CASSLAGLAGGNEQFF.

The chain carries TRBV5-1 and TRBJ2-2; 12 bases line up with TRBD2. In germline, CDR1 is SGHRS, CDR2 YFSETQ. Trimming at V came to 4 bases and at J to 6 bases, leaving 4 bases not matched to a gene. The CDR3 runs 15 residues. The CDR3 nucleotides are TGCGCCAGCAGCGCACTAGCGGGAGGCGCCGGGGAGCTGTTTTTT. It translates to CASSALAGGAGELFF. Full variable domain (rest looked up from reference TRBV5-1 and TRBJ2-2): KAGVTQTPRYLIKTRGQQVTLSCSPISGHRSVSWYQQTPGQGLQFLFEYFSETQRNKGNFPGRFSGRQFSNSRSEMNVSTLELGDSALYLCASSALAGGAGELFFGEGSRLTVL.

J is TRBJ2-3 and V is TRBV6-5; the D gene is possibly TRBD1 (7 bases). Trimming removed 6 bases at V and 6 bases at J, with 19 bases between. The CDR3 is made up of 15 amino acids. Germline V gene data show CDR1 as MNHEY and CDR2 as SVGAGI. The CDR3 bases are TGTGCCAGCAGCCCCAGGGGGGCCCGGGTGGATACGCAGTATTTT. It encodes CASSPRGARVDTQYF.

The CDR3 sequence is CAISETSGRTDTQYF. The CDR3 DNA reads as TGTGCCATCAGTGAAACTAGCGGGAGGACAGATACGCAGTATTTT. The rearrangement links TRBV10-3 to TRBJ2-3; 12 positions match TRBD2. The J segment lost 3 bases and the V segment lost 3 bases, leaving 1 base of the junction unmatched. Germline V gene data show CDR1 as ENHRY and CDR2 as SYGVKD. The CDR3 runs to 15 residues.

Concerning this clone: Distinct nucleotide sequences in the sample also encode this CDR3. The V gene is TRBV12-3 or TRBV12-4, the J gene TRBJ2-3; D call uncertain. Trimming shortened V by 3 bases and J by 3 bases, and 4 bases separated the two germline ends. The CDR3 spans 12 residues. The CDR3 here is CASSFSTDTQYF. The CDR3 nucleotides read TGTGCCAGCAGTTTTTCGACAGATACGCAGTATTTT.

V and J are TRBV18 and TRBJ2-7; D uncertain. Trimming took off 3 bases at V and 0 bases at J, with 9 bases between the two ends. This CDR3 is built from 14 residues. Germline CDR1 reads KGHSH; CDR2 reads LQKENI. CDR3 bases: TGTGCCAGCTCACCTAACGCGTTCTCCTACGAGCAGTACTTC. Translated: CASSPNAFSYEQYF.